This TCR beta chain stems from a study of shared clonotypes between healthy human individuals (dated by TCRdb to about 2020). About the study as a whole: The cohort comprised two women and a few men aged 18 to 49 years. Per donor, leukapheresis produced somewhere between about 0.85 and 8.9 billion PBMCs. For each donor, CD4 naive and CD4 memory were each run on three plates, CD8 naive on two plates, and CD8 memory on one plate. To estimate repertoire size and how much clonotypes are shared between individuals, the study performed deep sequencing of blood TCR repertoires from a handful of healthy adults. Libraries were prepared and TCR repertoires were sequenced by different laboratories using diverse techniques, in order to increase sequencing depth and limit assay-specific biases. General conclusions and limits of the study: Pairwise subsampling led to the expectation that sequencing depth would affect the degree of clonotype sharing among donors. Clonotypes shared by all four sorted-subset donors showed higher generation probabilities than non-shared clonotypes. Sampling was restricted to blood, and TCR repertoires in tissues likely differ from the TCR repertoires found in blood. Sharing across a few donors was observed for about 5% of naive CD4, around 3.5% of naive CD8, roughly 2.4% of memory CD4, and 0.4% of memory CD8 clonotypes. Even with the large sequencing depth, rarefaction of the sorted-subset datasets indicated that sequencing was incomplete. Larger estimated clonotype richness was generally found for naive subsets than for memory subsets. The small number of donors limited the genetic and exposure-history diversity represented.

With regard to this clone: The antigen it binds to is not known. Base qualities are not recorded, but no much larger clone differs from it by a single base.

Using the deep immunoSEQ assay, TCR CDR3 regions were amplified from genomic DNA by multiplex PCR. Genomic DNA extracted from each cell subset was distributed evenly over all wells of several immunoSEQ 96-well plates, and each plate served as one replicate. For sorted subsets, around 200 ng genomic DNA, equal to 30,000 to 35,000 T cell genomes, was loaded into each replicate PCR. The purified libraries were quantified using a Qubit 3.0 fluorometer, sized with a Bioanalyzer 2100, and then quantified again using the KAPA Library Quantification kit. Each immunoSEQ 96-well plate was sequenced on its own single-read 150-cycle Illumina NextSeq 550 flow cell. The study's own analysis went as follows. The immunoSEQ output contained only junctional sequences without quality scores, so filtering could not match that applied to full-length reads. Sequences were annotated with PyIR, a Python wrapper for IgBLAST v1.9, using IMGT germline references to assign V/J genes and CDR3. Reads were filtered out if the reads had weak V/J assignments (E-value above 1e-6), no CDR3, stop codons, out-of-frame junctions, or ambiguous translated residues. V3J clonotypes were defined as sequences sharing the same inferred V gene, J gene, and CDR3 amino acid sequence. Percentage overlap between repertoires was calculated by dividing the number of shared unique clonotypes by the size of the smaller repertoire. Three approaches were used to assess repertoire richness: RTK rarefaction, the Chao1 estimator, and Recon v2.1 estimates of unobserved clonotypes. Generation probabilities were computed with OLGA for all TCRbeta clonotypes obtained by the gDNA method from a handful of donors. In its TCRdb copy, this immuneACCESS table keeps in-frame sequences only and misses some clones. Where compared with another copy, unresolved V genes explain less than half of these, and the others have no known cause. V and J calls and clone size are given by that table; D and trimming were obtained from the DNA. This sample holds about 2.1 million clones; 85% to 95% were observed only once. The ten largest clones capture around 1.7% of the sample.

CD8 naive samples were obtained by positive selection for CCR7 among CD45RO-negative cells, yielding a CD45RA+CCR7+ population from which TemRA cells were excluded. The donors were healthy, HIV-negative adults with no recently reported acute infections or vaccinations. Every donor was a Caucasian adult living in Nashville, Tennessee, USA. Blood was obtained by leukapheresis, after which PBMCs were separated by Ficoll-Histopaque density gradient centrifugation and cryopreserved in liquid nitrogen vapor phase. Analytical flow cytometry was used to check the purity and quantity of every magnetically sorted T cell population. Genomic DNA was isolated from each sorted fraction and quantified by UV absorbance on a Nanodrop 2000c. The sequenced sample consisted of naive CD8+ T cells from PBMCs. What this sample's cell subset or site label stands for: CD45RA+CCR7+. The TCR sequence derives from a man aged 18 to 29 in good health. Some clones in this sample may be carry-over from other donors' samples.

DNA sequence: TGTGCCAGCAGGGCGGGGACTAGCGGGGAAATAAACCGGTACAATGAGCAGTTCTTC. The encoded protein is CASRAGTSGEINRYNEQFF. In this chain, TRBV5-4 is recombined with TRBJ2-1; TRBD2 lines up with 13 middle nucleotides. Reading the germline V gene (reference sequence) gives CDR1 SGHNT and CDR2 YYREEE. The CDR3, cysteine through phenylalanine, is 19 amino acids long. Kept here is only the CDR3 DNA, which spans 57 bases and is read in frame from base 1. V lost 5 bases and J lost 4 bases, and the count of bases not matched to a germline gene is 15. Here the CDR3 is joined to the reference TRBV5-4 and TRBJ2-1 genes, and the full variable domain is: ETGVTQSPTHLIKTRGQQVTLRCSSQSGHNTVSWYQQALGQGPQFIFQYYREEENGRGNFPPRFSGLQFPNYSSELNVNALELDDSALYLCASRAGTSGEINRYNEQFFGPGTRLTVL.